The text below deals with one TCR beta chain. This entry comes from a study of blood T cell repertoires in COVID-19. As for the study in general: COVID-19 samples from acute and convalescent phases originated in the United States, Italy and Spain.

The CDR3 runs 15 residues. The germline gives CDR1 MNHEY, CDR2 SVGEGT. J lost 5 bases, V lost 6 bases, and 6 bases had no gene match. Authors' processing steps: Estimation of nucleated cell counts was performed using reference gene primer amplification. This table comes from immunoSEQ multiplex PCR, and its TCRdb copy is limited to in-frame clones, with some not included. V and J calls plus clone size are reproduced from that table; the DNA served to infer D and trimming. The table records around 110,000 clones, roughly 77% of them present only once. The V call is TRBV6-2 or TRBV6-3, the J call TRBJ2-1; the match to TRBD2 covers 11 bases. Specimen: peripheral blood. The sequence was collected from a man in his sixties with active or convalescent COVID-19. The CDR3 here is CASSPGTSGNNEQFF. The CDR3 coding sequence is TGTGCCAGCAGCCCCGGGACTAGCGGTAACAATGAGCAGTTCTTC.